This TCR beta chain was obtained from a study of CD8 T cells in ankylosing spondylitis. Study-level points and caveats: The authors found the disease-linked clones to be CD8+ and relatively rare in peripheral blood.

MiXCR, applied by TCRdb to the 5' RACE reads, yields one record per CDR3 protein. Of over 25,000 distinct CDR3 sequences detected, 13% to 15% appear once; the ten largest clones hold 35% to 45%. This clonotype was recorded a few times. Its antigen is not identified. The CDR3 totals 15 residues. Trimming at V came to 6 bases and at J to 0 bases, leaving 7 bases not matched to a gene. CDR1 is SGDLS and CDR2 is YYNGEE in the germline V gene. Sequencing input: blood. This sequence originates from a male donor with ankylosing spondylitis or in good health (not recorded which). This rearrangement joins TRBV9 to TRBJ2-3, with 7 positions matching TRBD2. The CDR3 DNA sequence: TGTGCCAGCACCCAGCGGGAAGGTAGCACAGATACGCAGTATTTT. Translating gives CASTQREGSTDTQYF. The entire variable domain, with the rest obtained from reference TRBV9 and TRBJ2-3, is as follows: DSGVTQTPKHLITATGQRVTLRCSPRSGDLSVYWYQQSLDQGLQFLIQYYNGEERAKGNILERFSAQQFPDLHSELNLSSLELGDSALYFCASTQREGSTDTQYFGPGTRLTVL.